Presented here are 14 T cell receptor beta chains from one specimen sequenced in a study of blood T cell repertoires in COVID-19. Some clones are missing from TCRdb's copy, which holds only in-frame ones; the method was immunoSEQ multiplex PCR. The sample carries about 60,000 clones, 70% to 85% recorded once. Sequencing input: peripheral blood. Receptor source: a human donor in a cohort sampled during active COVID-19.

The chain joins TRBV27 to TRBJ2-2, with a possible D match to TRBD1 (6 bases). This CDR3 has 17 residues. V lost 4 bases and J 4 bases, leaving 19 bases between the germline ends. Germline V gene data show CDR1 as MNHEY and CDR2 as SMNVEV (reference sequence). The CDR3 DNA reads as TGTGCCAGCAGTTCAGCAGGGGTTAATATTGGCACCGGGGAGCTGTTTTTT. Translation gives CASSSAGVNIGTGELFF.

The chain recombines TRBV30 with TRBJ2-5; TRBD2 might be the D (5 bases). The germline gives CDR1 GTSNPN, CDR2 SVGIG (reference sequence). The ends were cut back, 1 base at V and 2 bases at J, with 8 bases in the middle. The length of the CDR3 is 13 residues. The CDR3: CAWSAGIQETQYF. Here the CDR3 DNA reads TGTGCCTGGAGTGCCGGGATTCAAGAGACCCAGTACTTC.

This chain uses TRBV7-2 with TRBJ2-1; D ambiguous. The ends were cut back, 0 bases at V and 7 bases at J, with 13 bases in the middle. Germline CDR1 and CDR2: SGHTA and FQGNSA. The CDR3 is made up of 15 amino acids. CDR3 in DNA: TGTGCCAGCAGCTTAGCGAGATCCCTAGTGAATGAGCAGTTCTTC. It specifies CASSLARSLVNEQFF. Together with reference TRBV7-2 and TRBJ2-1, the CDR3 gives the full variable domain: GAGVSQSPSNKVTEKGKDVELRCDPISGHTALYWYRQSLGQGLEFLIYFQGNSAPDKSGLPSDRFSAERTGGSVSTLTIQRTQQEDSAVYLCASSLARSLVNEQFFGPGTRLTVL.

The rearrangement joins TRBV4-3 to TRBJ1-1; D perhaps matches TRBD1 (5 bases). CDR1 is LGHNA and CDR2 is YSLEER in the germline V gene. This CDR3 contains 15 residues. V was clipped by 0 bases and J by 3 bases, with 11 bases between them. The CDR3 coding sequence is TGCGCCAGCAGCCAAGAGCGGGGGATGGACACTGAAGCTTTCTTT. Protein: CASSQERGMDTEAFF.

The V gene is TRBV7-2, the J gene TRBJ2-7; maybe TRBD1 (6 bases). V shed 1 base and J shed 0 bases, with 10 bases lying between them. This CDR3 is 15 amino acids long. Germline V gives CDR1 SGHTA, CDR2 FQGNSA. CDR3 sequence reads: CASSLGQESSYEQYF. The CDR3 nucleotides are TGTGCCAGCAGCTTAGGACAGGAGAGCTCCTACGAGCAGTACTTC.

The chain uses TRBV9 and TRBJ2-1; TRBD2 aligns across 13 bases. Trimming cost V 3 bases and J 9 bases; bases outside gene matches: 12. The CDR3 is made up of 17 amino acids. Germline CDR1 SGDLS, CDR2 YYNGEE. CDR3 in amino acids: CASSDPMGTSGVGEQFF. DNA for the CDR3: TGTGCCAGCAGCGATCCTATGGGGACTAGCGGGGTCGGTGAGCAGTTCTTC.

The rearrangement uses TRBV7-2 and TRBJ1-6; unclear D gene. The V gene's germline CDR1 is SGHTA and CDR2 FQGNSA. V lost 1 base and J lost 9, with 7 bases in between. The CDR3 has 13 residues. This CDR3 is CASSLGGSSPLHF. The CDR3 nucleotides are TGTGCCAGCAGCTTAGGCGGGAGTTCACCCCTCCACTTT.

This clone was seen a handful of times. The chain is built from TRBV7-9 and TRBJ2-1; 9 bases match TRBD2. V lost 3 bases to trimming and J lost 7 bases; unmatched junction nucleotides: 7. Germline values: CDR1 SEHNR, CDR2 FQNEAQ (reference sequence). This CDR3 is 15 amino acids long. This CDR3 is CASSFVTSGGNEQFF. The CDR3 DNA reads TGTGCCAGCAGCTTTGTGACTAGCGGAGGGAATGAGCAGTTCTTC.

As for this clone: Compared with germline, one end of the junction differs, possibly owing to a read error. CDR3 coding DNA: TGTGCCACCAGCAGAGTTAGCTCCCCGAATACCGGGGAGCTGTTTTTT. Residues: CATSRVSSPNTGELFF. This chain joins TRBV15 and TRBJ2-2; D unresolved. Germline CDR1 and CDR2: LNHNV and YYDKDF (reference sequence). The CDR3 has 16 amino acids.

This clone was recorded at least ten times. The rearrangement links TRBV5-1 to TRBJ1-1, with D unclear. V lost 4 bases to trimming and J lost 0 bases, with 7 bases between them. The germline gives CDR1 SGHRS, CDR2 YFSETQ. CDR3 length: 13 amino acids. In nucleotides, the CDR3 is TGCGCCAGCAGCGCCGGTCTGAACACTGAAGCTTTCTTT. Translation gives CASSAGLNTEAFF.

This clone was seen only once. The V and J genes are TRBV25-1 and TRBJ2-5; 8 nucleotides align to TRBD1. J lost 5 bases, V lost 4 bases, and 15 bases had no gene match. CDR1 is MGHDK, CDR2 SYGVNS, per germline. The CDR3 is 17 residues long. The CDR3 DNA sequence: TGTGCCAGCAGTGGTACCTCCTCAGGGGGCGCAGGGGAGACCCAGTACTTC. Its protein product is CASSGTSSGGAGETQYF. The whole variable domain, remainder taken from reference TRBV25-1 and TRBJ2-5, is EADIYQTPRYLVIGTGKKITLECSQTMGHDKMYWYQQDPGMELHLIHYSYGVNSTEKGDLSSESTVSRIRTEHFPLTLESARPSHTSQYLCASSGTSSGGAGETQYFGPGTRLLVL.

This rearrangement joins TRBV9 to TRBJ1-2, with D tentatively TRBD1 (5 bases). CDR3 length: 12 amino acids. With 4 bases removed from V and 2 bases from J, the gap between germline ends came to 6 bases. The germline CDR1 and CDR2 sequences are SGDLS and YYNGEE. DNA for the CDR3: TGTGCCAGCAGCCGGGGGAACTATGGCTACACCTTC. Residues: CASSRGNYGYTF.

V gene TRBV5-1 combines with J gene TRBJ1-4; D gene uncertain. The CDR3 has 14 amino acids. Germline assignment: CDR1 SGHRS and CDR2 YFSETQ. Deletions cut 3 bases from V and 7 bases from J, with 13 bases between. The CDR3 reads CASSSRGAGEKLFF. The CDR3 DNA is TGCGCCAGCAGCTCGCGAGGTGCGGGTGAAAAACTGTTTTTT.

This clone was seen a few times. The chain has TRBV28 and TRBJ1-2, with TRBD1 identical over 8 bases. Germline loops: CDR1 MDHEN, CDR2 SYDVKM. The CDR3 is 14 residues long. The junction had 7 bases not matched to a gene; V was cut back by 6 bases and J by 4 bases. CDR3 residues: CASSFAGGRYGYTF. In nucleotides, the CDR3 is TGTGCCAGCAGCTTCGCAGGGGGCCGCTATGGCTACACCTTC.